The rows below give T cell receptor beta chains drawn from one sample of a study of blood T cell repertoires in COVID-19. The repertoire was sequenced with immunoSEQ multiplex PCR; TCRdb's copy has only in-frame clones and lacks some. Among a few hundred thousand clones listed, 70% to 90% were seen once. Sequencing was carried out using peripheral blood. The receptors were sampled from a woman aged 55-69 years with acute or convalescent COVID-19. CDR3s include the opening cysteine and the closing phenylalanine or tryptophan. The D gene is left open where the match is weak. Rows give clone size only sometimes, using once, few, many, or a class for an expanded clone.

J gene: TRBJ1-2; V gene: TRBV27; D gene: NA; clone size: NA; CDR3 protein: CASSFSDRPPLRGYTF; CDR3 DNA: TGTGCCAGCAGTTTCTCCGACAGGCCCCCCCTCCGTGGCTACACCTTC
J gene: TRBJ2-1; V gene: TRBV11-2; D gene: TRBD2; clone size: once; CDR3 protein: CASSLDGVVIAGYNEQFF; CDR3 DNA: TGTGCCAGCAGCTTAGATGGGGTGGTGATAGCGGGATACAATGAGCAGTTCTTC
J gene: TRBJ2-5; V gene: TRBV3-1/TRBV3-2; D gene: TRBD2; clone size: few; CDR3 protein: CASSLGTTQETQYF; CDR3 DNA: TGTGCCAGCAGCCTTGGGACTACCCAAGAGACCCAGTACTTC
J gene: TRBJ2-2; V gene: TRBV28; D gene: TRBD2; clone size: NA; CDR3 protein: CASSWGIKGRAGELFF; CDR3 DNA: TGTGCCAGCAGTTGGGGCATTAAAGGGAGGGCCGGGGAGCTGTTTTTT
J gene: TRBJ1-1; V gene: TRBV18; D gene: NA; clone size: NA; CDR3 protein: CASSPHRDGTEAFF; CDR3 DNA: TGTGCCAGCTCACCACACAGGGACGGTACTGAAGCTTTCTTT
J gene: TRBJ1-4; V gene: TRBV7-2; D gene: TRBD1; clone size: NA; CDR3 protein: CASSFTGVNEKLFF; CDR3 DNA: TGTGCCAGCAGCTTTACAGGGGTTAATGAAAAACTGTTTTTT
J gene: TRBJ2-3; V gene: TRBV11-3; D gene: NA; clone size: NA; CDR3 protein: CASSSGHRTDTQYF; CDR3 DNA: TGTGCCAGCAGCTCGGGACACCGGACAGATACGCAGTATTTT
J gene: TRBJ1-1; V gene: TRBV27; D gene: TRBD1; clone size: once; CDR3 protein: CASSLLFGDRKLNTEAFF; CDR3 DNA: TGTGCCAGCAGTTTACTGTTCGGGGACAGAAAACTGAACACTGAAGCTTTCTTT
J gene: TRBJ2-2; V gene: TRBV7-3; D gene: TRBD2; clone size: NA; CDR3 protein: CASSLLAGEPTGELFF; CDR3 DNA: TGTGCCAGCAGCTTATTAGCGGGCGAGCCTACCGGGGAGCTGTTTTTT
J gene: TRBJ2-1; V gene: TRBV15; D gene: NA; clone size: NA; CDR3 protein: CATSKGQLSSYNEQFF; CDR3 DNA: TGTGCCACCAGCAAGGGACAATTAAGCTCCTACAATGAGCAGTTCTTC
J gene: TRBJ1-1; V gene: TRBV28; D gene: TRBD1; clone size: NA; CDR3 protein: CATEQGGRNTEAFF; CDR3 DNA: TGTGCCACGGAACAGGGGGGCCGGAACACTGAAGCTTTCTTT
J gene: TRBJ2-7; V gene: TRBV5-6; D gene: NA; clone size: NA; CDR3 protein: CASSFPSGKYEQYF; CDR3 DNA: TGTGCCAGCAGCTTTCCCTCGGGAAAATACGAGCAGTACTTC
J gene: TRBJ1-1; V gene: TRBV5-6; D gene: NA; clone size: NA; CDR3 protein: CASSLWGRLEAFF; CDR3 DNA: TGTGCCAGCAGCTTGTGGGGGCGCCTTGAAGCTTTCTTT
J gene: TRBJ2-7; V gene: TRBV5-1; D gene: TRBD1; clone size: NA; CDR3 protein: CASSLGQGADEQYF; CDR3 DNA: TGCGCCAGCAGCTTGGGTCAGGGGGCGGACGAGCAGTACTTC
J gene: TRBJ1-1; V gene: TRBV5-4; D gene: NA; clone size: NA; CDR3 protein: CASSYLGAKNTEAFF; CDR3 DNA: TGTGCCAGCAGCTACTTAGGGGCGAAGAACACTGAAGCTTTCTTT
J gene: TRBJ2-1; V gene: TRBV7-2; D gene: TRBD2; clone size: few; CDR3 protein: CASSILAGGYNEQFF; CDR3 DNA: TGTGCCAGCAGCATCCTGGCGGGGGGTTACAATGAGCAGTTCTTC
J gene: TRBJ1-1; V gene: TRBV5-6; D gene: NA; clone size: NA; CDR3 protein: CASSLLTRLMNTEAFF; CDR3 DNA: TGTGCCAGCAGCTTGCTAACTCGTCTCATGAACACTGAAGCTTTCTTT
J gene: TRBJ2-1; V gene: TRBV7-9; D gene: NA; clone size: NA; CDR3 protein: CASSSTGYSYDEQFF; CDR3 DNA: TGTGCCAGCAGCTCGACAGGTTATTCCTACGATGAGCAGTTCTTC
J gene: TRBJ1-5; V gene: TRBV18; D gene: NA; clone size: NA; CDR3 protein: CASSPEELGSHF; CDR3 DNA: TGTGCCAGCTCACCGGAGGAATTAGGTTCGCATTTT
J gene: TRBJ2-5; V gene: TRBV18; D gene: NA; clone size: NA; CDR3 protein: CASSPAGNQETQYF; CDR3 DNA: TGTGCCAGCTCCCCTGCAGGGAACCAAGAGACCCAGTACTTC
J gene: TRBJ1-6; V gene: TRBV11-2; D gene: NA; clone size: few; CDR3 protein: CASSPRWTETRGGSPLHF; CDR3 DNA: TGTGCCAGCAGCCCTAGGTGGACAGAAACCCGCGGGGGTTCACCCCTCCACTTT
J gene: TRBJ1-2; V gene: TRBV2; D gene: NA; clone size: NA; CDR3 protein: CASSDTDTYGYTF; CDR3 DNA: TGTGCCAGCAGTGATACGGACACCTATGGCTACACCTTC
J gene: TRBJ1-1; V gene: TRBV4-3; D gene: NA; clone size: NA; CDR3 protein: CASSQDGGGGNTEAFF; CDR3 DNA: TGCGCCAGCAGCCAAGATGGTGGGGGAGGGAACACTGAAGCTTTCTTT
J gene: TRBJ2-2; V gene: TRBV6-2/TRBV6-3; D gene: NA; clone size: few; CDR3 protein: CASRPGGARNGELFF; CDR3 DNA: TGTGCCAGCAGGCCTGGGGGGGCCAGGAACGGGGAGCTGTTTTTT
J gene: TRBJ2-5; V gene: TRBV6-5; D gene: TRBD1; clone size: NA; CDR3 protein: CASGRDSQETQYF; CDR3 DNA: TGTGCCAGCGGCCGGGACAGTCAAGAGACCCAGTACTTC
J gene: TRBJ1-4; V gene: TRBV5-8; D gene: TRBD1; clone size: NA; CDR3 protein: CASSLFGQGIGEKLFF; CDR3 DNA: TGTGCCAGCAGCTTGTTCGGACAGGGGATCGGTGAAAAACTGTTTTTT
J gene: TRBJ2-1; V gene: TRBV6-5; D gene: NA; clone size: NA; CDR3 protein: CASSYKQGTGEEQFF; CDR3 DNA: TGTGCCAGCAGTTACAAACAGGGGACGGGAGAGGAGCAGTTCTTC
J gene: TRBJ1-4; V gene: TRBV6-5; D gene: TRBD1; clone size: NA; CDR3 protein: CASSYSDRGRKLFF; CDR3 DNA: TGTGCCAGCAGTTACTCCGACAGGGGGCGAAAACTGTTTTTT
J gene: TRBJ2-7; V gene: TRBV10-3; D gene: NA; clone size: NA; CDR3 protein: CAIKPILTYEQYF; CDR3 DNA: TGTGCCATCAAGCCGATCTTGACCTACGAGCAGTACTTC
J gene: TRBJ2-7; V gene: TRBV28; D gene: NA; clone size: NA; CDR3 protein: CASSSSLGGFVPYEQYF; CDR3 DNA: TGTGCCAGCAGTTCTTCCCTAGGAGGGTTTGTCCCCTACGAGCAGTACTTC
J gene: TRBJ1-5; V gene: TRBV5-4; D gene: NA; clone size: NA; CDR3 protein: CASSLAGSPPAPQHF; CDR3 DNA: TGTGCCAGCAGCTTGGCGGGGTCTCCTCCGGCGCCCCAGCATTTT
J gene: TRBJ1-4; V gene: TRBV21-1; D gene: NA; clone size: NA; CDR3 protein: CASSRRTATNEKLFF; CDR3 DNA: TGTGCCAGCAGCCGAAGGACAGCAACTAATGAAAAACTGTTTTTT
J gene: TRBJ2-7; V gene: TRBV28; D gene: TRBD2; clone size: NA; CDR3 protein: CASSGGLGPSYEQYF; CDR3 DNA: TGTGCCAGCAGTGGAGGACTAGGCCCATCCTACGAGCAGTACTTC
J gene: TRBJ1-5; V gene: TRBV28; D gene: NA; clone size: NA; CDR3 protein: CASSLYQPQHF; CDR3 DNA: TGTGCCAGCAGCCTCTATCAGCCCCAGCATTTT
J gene: TRBJ2-3; V gene: TRBV6-5; D gene: NA; clone size: NA; CDR3 protein: CASSYSTWARGDTQYF; CDR3 DNA: TGTGCCAGCAGTTACTCGACGTGGGCCCGAGGGGATACGCAGTATTTT
J gene: TRBJ1-2; V gene: TRBV6-1; D gene: NA; clone size: NA; CDR3 protein: CASSESPTGLNGYTF; CDR3 DNA: TGTGCCAGCAGTGAGTCTCCGACAGGACTGAATGGCTACACCTTC
J gene: TRBJ2-2; V gene: TRBV5-4; D gene: TRBD1; clone size: few; CDR3 protein: CASSRDRGTGELFF; CDR3 DNA: TGTGCCAGCAGCCGGGACAGGGGCACCGGGGAGCTGTTTTTT
J gene: TRBJ2-4; V gene: TRBV7-8; D gene: TRBD2; clone size: once; CDR3 protein: CASSSGTSGGIQYF; CDR3 DNA: TGTGCCAGCAGCTCAGGGACTAGCGGGGGAATTCAGTACTTC
J gene: TRBJ2-1; V gene: TRBV11-3; D gene: NA; clone size: NA; CDR3 protein: CASSPEGDEQFF; CDR3 DNA: TGTGCCAGCAGCCCGGAGGGCGATGAGCAGTTCTTC